This entry is about one T cell receptor beta chain. This sample is drawn from a study of blood T cell repertoires in COVID-19. Study-wide background: Acute and convalescent COVID-19 specimens originated in the United States, Italy and Spain. T cells, B-cell-depleted T cells, or PBMCs provided the cDNA or gDNA that served as material.

Original analysis: From reference gene primer amplification, estimates of nucleated cell counts were derived. TCRdb keeps only in-frame clones here, not all; method: immunoSEQ multiplex PCR. That table furnishes V, J and clone size, whereas the DNA furnished D and trimming. The sample has about 380,000 clones, 89% seen once. Sequencing used peripheral blood. The receptor was isolated from a man between 35 and 55 years old with acute or convalescent COVID-19.

The CDR3 nucleotides are TGCGCCAGCAGCCCGGACGGGGGGAACACTGAAGCTTTCTTT. Translating it yields CASSPDGGNTEAFF. This chain links TRBV5-1 with TRBJ1-1; a possible D gene is TRBD1 (5 bases). CDR1 and CDR2 from the germline V gene are SGHRS and YFSETQ. Between the trimmed V and J ends, which lost 4 bases and 1 base, there was a span of 11 bases. The CDR3 length is 14 residues.